The clone carrying this TCR beta chain was seen a few times. Original processing methods: From reference gene primer amplification, estimates of nucleated cell counts were derived. Sequencing was performed with immunoSEQ multiplex PCR; in TCRdb, only in-frame clones are kept and a portion is missing. V, J and clone size reflect that table, while D and trimming were determined from the DNA. The top ten clones hold about 15% of a sample with 230,000 or so clones, around 90% of them seen once. V was shortened by 5 bases and J by 11 bases, with 19 bases between the two germline ends. Germline V CDR1 and CDR2: SEHNR, FQNEAQ (reference sequence). This CDR3 contains 14 residues. The data were obtained in a study of blood T cell repertoires in COVID-19. About the study: Both acute and convalescent COVID-19 samples were obtained from the United States, Italy and Spain. Sample material is recorded as cDNA or gDNA derived from T cells, B-cell-depleted T cells, or PBMCs.

The J gene is TRBJ1-5, the V gene TRBV7-9, with a possible D match to TRBD1 (5 bases). Sequencing used PBMCs or T cells enriched from blood (not recorded which). The clonotype originates from a woman in her forties or fifties with acute COVID-19. DNA for the CDR3: TGTGCCAGCAGCCCGGCAGGCACGGGGGGGGCCCAGCATTTT. This codes for CASSPAGTGGAQHF. Using reference TRBV7-9 and TRBJ1-5 for the parts outside the CDR3, the full variable domain is DTGVSQNPRHKITKRGQNVTFRCDPISEHNRLYWYRQTLGQGPEFLTYFQNEAQLEKSRLLSDRFSAERPKGSFSTLEIQRTEQGDSAMYLCASSPAGTGGAQHFGDGTRLSIL.